The rows below give T cell receptor beta chains drawn from one sample of a study of breast tumors, draining lymph nodes, adjacent tissues. TCRdb re-called the multiplex PCR reads through MiXCR, storing one row per CDR3 protein. The data contain 150,000 or so distinct CDR3 sequences, around 33% of them singletons. The sample consisted of axillary lymph node tissue. The receptors derive from a female donor with breast cancer. Some clones in this sample may be carry-over from other donors' samples. Both conserved end residues are part of each CDR3. The order of the fields is clone size, V gene, D gene, J gene, CDR3 protein, CDR3 DNA. A D gene is named only where the DNA matches it firmly. Rows give clone size only sometimes, using once, few, many, or a class for an expanded clone.

>few|TRBV11-2|.|TRBJ1-6
CASSGQPGTSYNSPLHF
TGTGCCAGCAGCGGACAGCCCGGTACCTCCTATAATTCCCCCCTCCACTTT
>.|TRBV4-1|.|TRBJ2-2
CASSYSKGSPNTGELFF
TGCGCCAGCAGCTACTCGAAGGGGAGTCCGAACACCGGGGAGCTGTTTTTT
>many|TRBV7-8|TRBD1|TRBJ1-2
CASTLGGTGGLNYGYTF
TGTGCCAGCACCCTGGGGGGAACAGGGGGCTTAAACTATGGCTACACCTTC
>many|TRBV24-1|.|TRBJ2-7
CATSDSLGQSYEQYF
TGTGCCACCAGTGATTCCCTCGGACAGTCCTACGAGCAGTACTTC
>.|TRBV4-1|.|TRBJ2-1
CASSQGQGYNEQFF
TGCGCCAGCAGCCAAGGTCAGGGTTACAATGAGCAGTTCTTC
>many|TRBV9|.|TRBJ2-1
CASSVDGNYNEQFF
TGTGCCAGCAGCGTTGACGGGAACTACAATGAGCAGTTCTTC
>.|TRBV6-1|TRBD1|TRBJ1-5
CASSPGGRGSQPQHF
TGTGCCAGCTCGCCAGGGGGCCGAGGAAGTCAGCCCCAGCATTTT
>.|TRBV6-4|TRBD1|TRBJ2-2
CASSQRQGANTGELFF
TGCGCCAGCAGCCAACGACAGGGGGCGAACACCGGGGAGCTGTTTTTT
>many|TRBV29-1|.|TRBJ2-7
CSVELLGLHSTYEQYF
TGCAGCGTTGAATTACTCGGACTCCATTCGACCTACGAGCAGTACTTC
>few|TRBV7-2|.|TRBJ1-1
CASSFHLNTEAFF
TGTGCCAGCAGCTTCCATTTGAACACTGAAGCTTTCTTT
>.|TRBV7-9|.|TRBJ2-2
CASSSEFPTGELFF
TGTGCCAGCAGCTCGGAGTTTCCCACCGGGGAGCTGTTTTTT
>.|TRBV29-1|.|TRBJ1-4
CSGGGPEKLFF
TGCAGCGGCGGGGGACCCGAAAAACTGTTTTTT
>many|TRBV19|.|TRBJ2-1
CASSIVTGNTYNEQFF
TGTGCCAGTAGTATAGTCACAGGAAACACTTACAATGAGCAGTTCTTC
>.|TRBV20-1|.|TRBJ1-3
CSASTPGSLGNTIYF
TGCAGTGCTAGTACCCCAGGGTCCCTTGGCAACACCATATATTTT
>many|TRBV15|.|TRBJ2-7
CATSRDVGGGYEQYF
TGTGCCACCAGCAGAGATGTAGGGGGGGGGTACGAGCAGTACTTC
>many|TRBV6-5|.|TRBJ1-5
CASSPMPGQPQHF
TGTGCCAGCAGCCCCATGCCGGGGCAGCCCCAGCATTTT
>many|TRBV24-1|.|TRBJ2-1
CATGGSFNEQFF
TGTGCCACGGGGGGTAGCTTCAATGAGCAGTTCTTC
>.|TRBV2|.|TRBJ1-4
CVSSVVRGEKLFF
TGTGTCAGCAGTGTCGTACGGGGTGAGAAACTGTTTTTT
>many|TRBV19|.|TRBJ1-3
CASRLQGSGNTIYF
TGTGCCAGTAGACTACAGGGCTCTGGAAACACCATATATTTT
>.|TRBV20-1|.|TRBJ1-3
CSASSEGTSSGNTIYF
TGCAGTGCTAGCTCTGAGGGCACTAGCTCTGGAAACACCATATATTTT
>many|TRBV13|TRBD2|TRBJ2-1
CASSRGGNEQFF
TGTGCCAGCAGCCGGGGGGGTAATGAGCAGTTCTTC
>many|TRBV10-1|.|TRBJ1-5
CASSQAVNQPQHF
TGCGCCAGCAGTCAGGCGGTCAATCAGCCCCAGCATTTT
>many|TRBV4-1|TRBD2|TRBJ2-1
CASSLRSSGGWTYNEQFF
TGCGCCAGCAGCCTCAGGTCTAGCGGGGGGTGGACCTACAATGAGCAGTTCTTC
>many|TRBV6-1|.|TRBJ2-3
CASSDGRGQADTQYF
TGTGCCAGCAGTGACGGCCGGGGGCAGGCAGATACGCAGTATTTT
>many|TRBV9|TRBD2|TRBJ2-1
CASSVVGTSVYNEQFF
TGTGCCAGCAGCGTAGTTGGGACTAGCGTATACAATGAGCAGTTCTTC
>.|TRBV24-1|.|TRBJ2-2
CATSNFLGELFF
TGTGCCACCAGTAATTTTTTAGGAGAGCTGTTTTTT
>many|TRBV7-6|TRBD2|TRBJ2-7
CASSLAGGPGLDEQYF
TGTGCCAGCAGCTTAGCGGGAGGGCCAGGTTTGGACGAGCAGTACTTC
>.|TRBV7-2|TRBD2|TRBJ2-3
CAITRLAGGPDTQYF
TGTGCCATAACCCGACTAGCGGGAGGGCCGGATACGCAGTATTTT
>many|TRBV6-2/TRBV6-3|TRBD2|TRBJ2-5
CASSYSWTGLAAQETQYF
TGTGCCAGCAGTTACTCGTGGACAGGACTAGCGGCCCAAGAGACCCAGTACTTC
>.|TRBV15|TRBD1|TRBJ2-3
CATSSRQGSGTDTQYF
TGTGCCACCAGCAGTCGACAGGGTTCTGGCACAGATACGCAGTATTTT
>many|TRBV4-2|.|TRBJ2-7
CASSETGYEQYF
TGTGCCAGCAGCGAAACGGGCTACGAGCAGTACTTC
>.|TRBV14|.|TRBJ1-2
CASSRRAGNGYTF
TGTGCCAGCAGCCGCCGTGCAGGGAATGGCTACACCTTC
>.|TRBV7-3|.|TRBJ2-5
CASSVGGQETQDF
TGTGCCAGCAGCGTGGGGGGACAAGAGACCCAGGACTTC
>many|TRBV9|TRBD1|TRBJ2-5
CASSVGQGAQETQYF
TGTGCCAGCAGCGTAGGGCAGGGGGCTCAAGAGACCCAGTACTTC
>medium-sized|TRBV12-3/TRBV12-4|TRBD1|TRBJ1-6
CASSLGTGSSPLHF
TGTGCCAGCAGTTTAGGGACAGGCTCATCACCCCTCCACTTT
>many|TRBV6-1|.|TRBJ2-1
CASSERLGGRGEQFF
TGTGCCAGCAGTGAACGACTTGGGGGCCGAGGTGAGCAGTTCTTC
>many|TRBV29-1|.|TRBJ2-3
CSVKLVPFSWTSTDTQYF
TGCAGCGTTAAGCTAGTGCCCTTTTCGTGGACTAGCACAGATACGCAGTATTTT
>many|TRBV10-2|.|TRBJ2-1
CASRTLWDGDTVF
TGCGCCAGCAGGACCCTTTGGGACGGAGATACGGTCTTC
>many|TRBV30|.|TRBJ1-2
CAWSAGNYGYTF
TGTGCCTGGAGTGCAGGAAACTATGGCTACACCTTC
>many|TRBV5-6|.|TRBJ2-7
CASSLGGRSDYEQYF
TGTGCCAGCAGCTTGGGCGGCAGATCGGACTACGAGCAGTACTTC
>.|TRBV7-6|.|TRBJ2-5
CASSRRSDRETQHF
TGTGCCAGCAGCCGAAGGAGCGACCGAGAGACCCAGCACTTC
>.|TRBV7-9|.|TRBJ1-4
CASSLPRDRGRETQYFGGENLFF
.
>many|TRBV5-1|.|TRBJ2-7
CASSLGVGDEQYF
TGCGCCAGCAGCTTGGGAGTAGGGGACGAGCAGTACTTC
>many|TRBV7-8|.|TRBJ1-2
CASSASTRPQGDGYTF
TGTGCCAGCAGCGCTAGTACCAGGCCCCAAGGCGATGGCTACACCTTC
>.|TRBV5-6|.|TRBJ2-4
CASSVGTARQYF
TGTGCCAGCAGCGTGGGGACTGCCCGCCAGTACTTC
>many|TRBV30|.|TRBJ2-7
CAWSDRPEGDYEQYF
TGTGCCTGGAGTGATCGGCCCGAGGGGGACTACGAGCAGTACTTC
>many|TRBV12-3/TRBV12-4|.|TRBJ2-1
CASSRTSYNEQFF
TGTGCCAGCAGCAGGACCTCCTACAATGAGCAGTTCTTC
>many|TRBV7-9|.|TRBJ1-6
CASSLSSSYNSPLHF
TGTGCCAGCAGCTTATCTAGCTCCTATAATTCACCCCTCCACTTT
>many|TRBV2|.|TRBJ2-7
CASSEGQILEEQYF
TGTGCCAGCAGTGAAGGACAGATCCTGGAAGAGCAGTACTTC
>many|TRBV30|.|TRBJ2-2
CAWKGTSNTGELFF
TGTGCCTGGAAGGGGACCTCTAACACCGGGGAGCTGTTTTTT
>.|TRBV2|.|TRBJ2-6
CASSEEASGANVLTF
TGTGCCAGCAGTGAAGAGGCCTCTGGGGCCAACGTCCTGACTTTC
>many|TRBV20-1|TRBD1|TRBJ1-2
CSAGTGANYGYTF
TGCAGTGCAGGGACAGGGGCTAACTATGGCTACACCTTC
>many|TRBV5-1|.|TRBJ2-7
CASRRRESYEQYF
TGCGCCAGCAGAAGGAGGGAGTCCTACGAGCAGTACTTC
>many|TRBV5-6|TRBD2|TRBJ2-1
CASSLVGRLAGSEQFF
TGTGCCAGCAGCTTGGTGGGGCGACTAGCGGGGTCTGAGCAGTTCTTC